These 18 T cell receptor beta chains came from one sample sequenced in a study of response to subunit inactivated influenza vaccine. Each CDR3 protein gets one entry after TCRdb re-called the RT-PCR reads with MiXCR. In the table there are 500,000 to 600,000 distinct CDR3 sequences, approximately 10% of which are singletons. The sample was also linked to a second study, of T cells expressing NK-cell markers. That paper adds: 5'RACE template switching with UMIs generated TCR beta cDNA.

The starting material was PBMCs from blood, obtained on the day of vaccination. Every receptor here comes from a man aged 50-60 years who received an inactivated influenza vaccine.

This clonotype was observed many times. V usage is TRBV6-2 or TRBV6-3 and J usage is TRBJ2-7; 10 nucleotides align to TRBD1. V trimming: 2 bases; J trimming: 2 bases; junction bases outside the gene matches: 15. The germline gives CDR1 MNHEY, CDR2 SVGEGT. The CDR3 extends over 19 amino acids. The CDR3 sequence is CASSYTINLDRGKAYEQYF. The CDR3 DNA reads as TGTGCCAGCAGTTACACGATAAACCTGGACAGGGGGAAGGCCTACGAGCAGTACTTC.

This clonotype came up a few times. The rearrangement links TRBV5-8 to TRBJ1-3; possible D gene TRBD1, 6 bases. The ends were cut back, 2 bases at V and 0 bases at J, with 12 bases in the middle. Looked up from germline, CDR1 is SGHTS and CDR2 is YDEGEE. CDR3 size: 16 residues. The CDR3 DNA sequence: TGTGCCAGCAGCTTCAGGACAGTAAGCTCTGGAAACACCATATATTTT. This codes for CASSFRTVSSGNTIYF.

This clonotype was seen at least ten times. CDR3 region: CSVAMGQSTDTQYF. The CDR3 DNA reads TGCAGCGTCGCCATGGGACAGTCCACAGATACGCAGTATTTT. The V call is TRBV29-1, the J call TRBJ2-3, with TRBD1 matching 7 bases. Germline lookup yields CDR1 SQVTM and CDR2 ANQGSEA. V was pared by 6 bases and J by 2 bases, with 8 bases of the junction left unmatched. This CDR3 is built from 14 residues.

The chain uses TRBV5-1 and TRBJ2-5; unclear D gene. The CDR3 contains 14 residues. The V end was cut by 1 base, the J end by 5 bases, with 12 bases between. Germline V CDR1 and CDR2: SGHRS, YFSETQ. The CDR3 nucleotides are TGCGCCAGCAGCTTGTACAGCCTTAGGGAGACCCAGTACTTC. Protein product: CASSLYSLRETQYF. Combining the CDR3 with reference TRBV5-1 and TRBJ2-5 gives the whole variable domain KAGVTQTPRYLIKTRGQQVTLSCSPISGHRSVSWYQQTPGQGLQFLFEYFSETQRNKGNFPGRFSGRQFSNSRSEMNVSTLELGDSALYLCASSLYSLRETQYFGPGTRLLVL.

This clonotype was observed a few times. The chain combines TRBV21-1 with TRBJ2-7; no check of the table's D call, TRBD1, against the DNA was made. TRBV21-1 is a pseudogene. The length of the CDR3 is 14 residues. The CDR3 here is CASSKYPGSYEQYF. Here the CDR3 DNA reads TGTGCCAGCAGCAAATACCCGGGTTCCTACGAGCAGTACTTC.

This clonotype was counted many times. This CDR3 is CASSPGQSTDTQYF. Here the CDR3 DNA reads TGCGCCAGCAGCCCGGGACAGAGCACAGATACGCAGTATTTT. The chain is built from TRBV5-1 and TRBJ2-3; 7 bases agree with TRBD1. The CDR3 runs 14 residues. J gave up 0 bases and V 4 bases, and 2 bases lay outside the gene matches. Germline lookup yields CDR1 SGHRS and CDR2 YFSETQ.

This clonotype was found once. The chain is built from TRBV4-2 and TRBJ2-1; no firm D call. The CDR3 has 12 residues. The ends were cut back, 2 bases at V and 8 bases at J, with 7 bases in the middle. Germline V CDR1 and CDR2: LGHNA, YNFKEQ. CDR3 nucleotides: TGTGCCAGCAGCCAATTATCAGATGAGCAGTTCTTC. Its protein product is CASSQLSDEQFF.

In this sample, this clonotype turned up a few times. The V gene is TRBV12-3 or TRBV12-4, the J gene TRBJ1-4, with D possibly being TRBD1 (6 bases). V dropped 3 bases and J dropped 4 bases, with 12 bases sitting between them. The CDR3 runs to 15 residues. The CDR3 loop is CASSLRGSGNEKLFF. CDR3 sequence (DNA): TGTGCCAGCAGTTTGAGGGGGTCTGGTAATGAAAAACTGTTTTTT.

This clonotype was recorded at least ten times. The genes are TRBV7-9 and TRBJ2-2; D perhaps matches TRBD1 (5 bases). Germline values: CDR1 SEHNR, CDR2 FQNEAQ (reference sequence). The CDR3 length is 16 residues. The V gene lost 1 base and the J gene lost 3 bases, with 12 bases spanning the gap. The CDR3 nucleotides read TGTGCCAGCAGCTTAGATTCCAGGGCCGACACCGGGGAGCTGTTTTTT. It yields the protein CASSLDSRADTGELFF. The full variable domain, in which reference TRBV7-9 and TRBJ2-2 provide the parts outside the CDR3, is DTGVSQNPRHKITKRGQNVTFRCDPISEHNRLYWYRQTLGQGPEFLTYFQNEAQLEKSRLLSDRFSAERPKGSFSTLEIQRTEQGDSAMYLCASSLDSRADTGELFFGEGSRLTVL.

In DNA form, the CDR3 reads TGTGCCAGCAGCGTTGAGGGGTCCGGGGAGCTGTTTTTT. Translation gives CASSVEGSGELFF. The V call is TRBV11-1, the J call TRBJ2-2; TRBD1 or TRBD2 may be the D gene (5 bases each). This CDR3 spans 13 amino acids. Germline V gives CDR1 SGHAT, CDR2 FQDESV (reference sequence). Trimming left V 5 bases short and J 6 bases short, with 10 bases between.

This clonotype was counted at least ten times. The chain couples TRBV5-1 to TRBJ2-2; TRBD1 is a possible D gene (5 bases). This CDR3 region has 15 residues. Germline V gene lookup returns CDR1 SGHRS and CDR2 YFSETQ. V shed 0 bases and J shed 4 bases, with 10 bases lying between them. This CDR3 is CASSLEGAGTGELFF. The CDR3 nucleotides read TGCGCCAGCAGCTTGGAAGGGGCTGGCACCGGGGAGCTGTTTTTT.

The chain couples TRBV15 to TRBJ2-7; TRBD1 matches 11 bases. Germline lookup yields CDR1 LNHNV and CDR2 YYDKDF (reference sequence). The CDR3 spans 16 residues. V gave up 2 bases and J gave up 5 bases; unmatched junction bases: 8. The CDR3 loop reads CATSRQKGQGANEQYF. The DNA for the CDR3 is TGTGCCACCAGCAGACAAAAAGGACAGGGGGCAAACGAGCAGTACTTC.

The V and J genes are TRBV7-2 and TRBJ2-5; D remains unclear. Trimming removed 1 base from V and 2 bases from J, with 14 bases in between. The CDR3 covers 16 residues. Germline CDR1 reads SGHTA; CDR2 reads FQGNSA. CDR3 sequence reads: CASSLGARRTQETQYF. CDR3 bases: TGTGCCAGCAGCTTAGGCGCTAGACGAACTCAAGAGACCCAGTACTTC. Full variable domain (outside the CDR3, taken from reference TRBV7-2 and TRBJ2-5): GAGVSQSPSNKVTEKGKDVELRCDPISGHTALYWYRQSLGQGLEFLIYFQGNSAPDKSGLPSDRFSAERTGGSVSTLTIQRTQQEDSAVYLCASSLGARRTQETQYFGPGTRLLVL.

This clonotype has more than one count but fewer than ten. The rearrangement uses TRBV20-1 and TRBJ2-7; D is possibly TRBD2 (5 bases). This CDR3 has 13 residues. Germline V gene data show CDR1 as DFQATT and CDR2 as SNEGSKA (reference sequence). Trimming took off 3 bases at V and 9 bases at J, with 18 bases between the two ends. The CDR3 nucleotides read TGCAGTGCTAGGCCCGGACTCCCGGTCGGGCAGTACTTC. It codes for CSARPGLPVGQYF.

This clonotype was detected a few times. This sequence joins TRBV7-9 and TRBJ2-4, with 8 bases aligning to TRBD2. The germline CDR1 and CDR2 sequences are SEHNR and FQNEAQ (reference sequence). The ends lost 3 bases at V and 0 bases at J; junction bases unmatched: 4. The CDR3 spans 16 residues. CDR3 nucleotides: TGTGCCAGCAGCTTCCTAGCGGGTCTAGCCAAAAACATTCAGTACTTC. It translates to CASSFLAGLAKNIQYF.

The J gene is TRBJ2-2, the V gene TRBV5-1; D not resolved. In germline, CDR1 is SGHRS, CDR2 YFSETQ. CDR3 size: 15 residues. Trimming pared 3 bases from V and 2 bases from J, leaving 11 bases between. The CDR3 DNA is TGCGCCAGCAGCTACCTCCCGGGTAACACCGGGGAGCTGTTTTTT. Protein product: CASSYLPGNTGELFF.

This clonotype has a handful of counts. This rearrangement joins TRBV6-5 to TRBJ2-7, with TRBD1 identical over 7 bases. The CDR3 totals 15 residues. The V and J ends lost 4 bases and 4 bases, in that order; junction bases with no gene match: 10. Germline V CDR1 and CDR2: MNHEY, SVGAGI. The CDR3 DNA reads TGTGCCAGCAGTTCCCCGGGACAGACCACTTACGAGCAGTACTTC. Translation: CASSSPGQTTYEQYF.

J is TRBJ2-7 and V is TRBV6-1; 9 nucleotides line up with TRBD2. CDR1 MNHNS and CDR2 SASEGT come from the germline V gene. J lost 7 bases, V lost 7 bases, and 11 bases had no gene match. The CDR3 spans 14 residues. The CDR3 DNA follows: TGTGCCAGCACTCACCGGGGGGCGGGAGGGGAGCAGTACTTC. Translation gives CASTHRGAGGEQYF.